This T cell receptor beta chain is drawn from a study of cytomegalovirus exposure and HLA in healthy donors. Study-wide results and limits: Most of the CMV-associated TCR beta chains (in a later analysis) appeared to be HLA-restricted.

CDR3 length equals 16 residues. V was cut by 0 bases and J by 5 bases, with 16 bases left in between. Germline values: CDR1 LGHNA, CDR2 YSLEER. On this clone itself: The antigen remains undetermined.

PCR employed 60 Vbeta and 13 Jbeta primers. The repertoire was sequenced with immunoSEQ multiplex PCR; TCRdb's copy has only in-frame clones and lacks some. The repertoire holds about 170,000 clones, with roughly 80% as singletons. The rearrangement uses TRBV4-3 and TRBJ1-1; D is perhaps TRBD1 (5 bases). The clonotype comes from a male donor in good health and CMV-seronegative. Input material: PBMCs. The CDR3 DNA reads TGCGCCAGCAGCCAAGATATTGTTCAGGGCACGACTGAAGCTTTCTTT. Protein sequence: CASSQDIVQGTTEAFF.